These 24 T cell receptor beta chains share one sample of origin, sequenced in a study of T cells in Graves' hyperthyroidism and ophthalmopathy. Authors of the study amplified TCR beta CDR3 regions from RNA transcripts. Researchers ran a first-round RT-PCR on the TCR CDR3 using the HTBI primer set. TCRdb re-derived calls from the multiplex PCR reads in MiXCR, one entry per CDR3 protein. The table lists roughly 420,000 distinct CDR3 sequences, 15% to 17% of them singletons, with over 7.5% in the top ten. The sequenced sample was blood. All receptors derive from a woman between 18 and 30 years old with Graves' hyperthyroidism.

This clonotype was recorded many times. The rearrangement joins TRBV6-1 to TRBJ1-2, with a possible D match to TRBD1 (6 bases). V lost 5 bases and J lost 8, with 18 bases in between. Germline CDR1 and CDR2: MNHNS and SASEGT. The CDR3 has 14 residues. This CDR3 is CASSFLGRQGGYTF. The DNA for the CDR3 is TGTGCCAGCAGTTTCCTCGGGCGCCAGGGGGGCTACACCTTC.

This clonotype turned up a few times. Germline and junction disagree at one end, which may indicate a read error. This chain links TRBV6-2 or TRBV6-3 with TRBJ2-2; D unclear. The CDR3 has 13 residues. The germline gives CDR1 MNHEY, CDR2 SVGEGT. The CDR3 spells CAGSYGHTGELFF. The CDR3 DNA sequence: TGTGCCGGCAGTTATGGGCACACCGGGGAGCTGTTTTTT.

In its sample, this clonotype was seen many times. The chain recombines TRBV3-1 with TRBJ1-5; D uncertain. CDR3 length: 14 amino acids. Looked up from germline, CDR1 is LGHDT and CDR2 is YNNKEL (reference sequence). V lost 11 bases, J lost 1 base, and 15 bases lay in between. CDR3 in DNA: TGTGCCTCTGCGGTTGGAGAGAGCAATCAGCCCCAGCATTTT. It is translated as CASAVGESNQPQHF.

This clonotype occurred many times. The chain employs TRBV30 and TRBJ2-1; no definite D call. Germline lookup yields CDR1 GTSNPN and CDR2 SVGIG (reference sequence). The germline V and J ends were trimmed by 4 bases and 4 bases, with 11 bases remaining between them. This CDR3 is built from 13 residues. The CDR3 is CAWTPDAYNEQFF. The CDR3 DNA is TGTGCCTGGACCCCGGATGCTTACAATGAGCAGTTCTTC.

The chain has TRBV20-1 and TRBJ1-1; D not certain. Trimming left V 1 base short and J 6 bases short, with 9 bases between. The CDR3 extends over 12 amino acids. Per germline, CDR1 DFQATT and CDR2 SNEGSKA (reference sequence). The CDR3, as DNA: TGCAGTGCTAGAGTTAGTTACCCTGAAGCTTTCTTT. Its translation: CSARVSYPEAFF.

The rearrangement links TRBV30 to TRBJ2-1; D uncertain. The CDR3 is made up of 14 amino acids. V was trimmed by 4 bases and J by 7 bases, leaving 17 bases between them. The V gene's germline CDR1 is GTSNPN and CDR2 SVGIG (reference sequence). The CDR3, as DNA: TGTGCCTGGACCGTTGGTAGGGTGAGAAATGAGCAGTTCTTC. This gives the protein CAWTVGRVRNEQFF.

This clonotype has ten or more counts. The rearrangement links TRBV4-1 to TRBJ2-1, with D hard to call. V was shortened by 4 bases and J by 2 bases, with 18 bases between the two germline ends. This CDR3 contains 17 residues. Germline V gene sequence: CDR1 MGHRA, CDR2 YSYEKL. This chain's CDR3 is CASSRFSQRFAYNEQFF. In DNA form, the CDR3 reads TGCGCCAGCAGCCGATTTTCGCAGAGGTTTGCCTACAATGAGCAGTTCTTC.

This clonotype was observed many times. The V and J genes are TRBV30 and TRBJ2-3, with a tentative D call TRBD1 (6 bases). The CDR3 is 15 amino acids. The V end lost 0 bases, the J end lost 6 bases, and 16 bases lay between the germline ends. Germline-derived CDR1 and CDR2 are GTSNPN and SVGIG (reference sequence). The CDR3 loop is CAWSVRGRGRDTQYF. As DNA, the CDR3 is TGTGCCTGGAGTGTACGAGGCAGGGGAAGGGATACGCAGTATTTT.

This clonotype came up many times. The V call is TRBV30, the J call TRBJ2-3, with D unresolved. The V gene's germline CDR1 is GTSNPN and CDR2 SVGIG (reference sequence). This CDR3 spans 13 amino acids. Trimming left V 3 bases short and J 6 bases short, with 13 bases between. The CDR3 loop is CAWSEARRDTQYF. The CDR3, as DNA: TGTGCCTGGAGCGAGGCCCGTCGGGATACGCAGTATTTT.

This clonotype was observed many times. This chain joins TRBV6-5 and TRBJ2-7, with 10 bases matching TRBD1. V lost 2 bases to trimming and J lost 2 bases; unmatched junction nucleotides: 3. Germline values: CDR1 MNHEY, CDR2 SVGAGI. The CDR3 has 15 residues. The CDR3 region is CASSYIGQGAYEQYF. CDR3 DNA: TGTGCCAGCAGTTACATAGGACAGGGGGCCTACGAGCAGTACTTC.

This clonotype was seen at least ten times. The gene calls are TRBV28 and TRBJ2-7; the D is unclear. V was trimmed by 2 bases and J by 2 bases, leaving 7 bases between them. CDR3 size: 13 residues. Looked up from germline, CDR1 is MDHEN and CDR2 is SYDVKM. The CDR3 sequence is CASSLGRPYEQYF. In DNA form, the CDR3 reads TGTGCCAGCAGTTTAGGTCGACCCTACGAGCAGTACTTC.

This clonotype was seen ten or more times. This chain connects TRBV12-3 or TRBV12-4 to TRBJ2-7; D remains ambiguous. This CDR3 has 12 amino acids. Trimming stripped 4 bases from V and 5 bases from J, with 9 bases between. The CDR3 bases are TGTGCCAGCAGTTCCAATCCCCACGAGCAGTACTTC. Amino acids: CASSSNPHEQYF.

This clonotype was counted many times. The genes are TRBV6-5 and TRBJ2-2; the D gene is possibly TRBD1 (5 bases). CDR3 length: 16 amino acids. CDR1 is MNHEY and CDR2 is SVGAGI in the germline V gene. With 2 bases removed from V and 5 bases from J, the gap between germline ends came to 15 bases. The CDR3 DNA reads TGTGCCAGCAGTTACGGCCAGGGTGTTGGGACCGGGGAGCTGTTTTTT. The encoded protein is CASSYGQGVGTGELFF.

This clonotype was picked up a small number of times. The chain recombines TRBV30 with TRBJ1-6, with D unresolved. V gave up 2 bases and J gave up 6 bases, with 5 bases separating them. CDR3 length: 12 amino acids. Germline CDR1 GTSNPN, CDR2 SVGIG (reference sequence). CDR3 amino acids: CAWSPGNSPLHF. The CDR3 nucleotides are TGTGCCTGGAGTCCCGGTAATTCACCCCTCCACTTT.

The sample holds many counts of this clonotype. J is TRBJ1-5 and V is TRBV28; D uncertain. Trimming removed 5 bases at V and 8 bases at J, with 10 bases between. Germline CDR1 reads MDHEN; CDR2 reads SYDVKM. The CDR3 length is 12 residues. This CDR3 is CASSRRAEPQHF. For the CDR3, the DNA is TGTGCCAGCAGTCGGCGGGCTGAGCCCCAGCATTTT.

The sample holds many counts of this clonotype. The gene calls are TRBV5-1 and TRBJ2-3; 7 bases are a match to TRBD1. From germline, CDR1 is SGHRS and CDR2 YFSETQ. CDR3 size: 15 residues. The trim removed 0 bases at V and 2 bases at J, leaving 3 bases unmatched. The CDR3 nucleotides read TGCGCCAGCAGCTTGGTTCAGGGGGACACAGATACGCAGTATTTT. This gives the protein CASSLVQGDTDTQYF.

The rearrangement uses TRBV7-2 and TRBJ2-5, with D possibly being TRBD2 (5 bases). Per germline, CDR1 SGHTA and CDR2 FQGNSA. The CDR3 has 14 residues. Trimming pared 4 bases from V and 4 bases from J, leaving 13 bases between. The CDR3 reads CASSSELALETQYF. Here the CDR3 DNA reads TGTGCCAGCAGCTCGGAGCTAGCACTAGAGACCCAGTACTTC.

V is TRBV12-3 or TRBV12-4 and J is TRBJ2-4; TRBD2 is a possible D gene (5 bases). The CDR3 contains 11 residues. V lost 6 bases, J lost 12 bases, and 12 bases lay in between. CDR3 coding DNA: TGTGCCAGCAGCGAGGGAGTGACTCAGTACTTC. Translating gives CASSEGVTQYF.

In this sample, this clonotype turned up a few times. The rearrangement joins TRBV6-2 or TRBV6-3 to TRBJ2-5, with TRBD2 matching over 7 bases. This CDR3 is built from 17 residues. CDR1 and CDR2 (germline): MNHEY, SVGEGT. Trimming at V came to 0 bases and at J to 1 base, leaving 8 bases not matched to a gene. CDR3 sequence (DNA): TGTGCCAGCAGTTACTCACTGGCGGGAGCGGTCCAAGAGACCCAGTACTTC. Its translation: CASSYSLAGAVQETQYF.

This clonotype has a count of ten or more. This chain uses TRBV11-3 with TRBJ2-2; 7 bases are shared with TRBD1. The J segment lost 4 bases and the V segment lost 4 bases, leaving 6 bases of the junction unmatched. Germline assignment: CDR1 SGHNT and CDR2 YENEEA. This CDR3 has 15 residues. In DNA, the CDR3 is TGTGCCAGCAGCTCTACGACAGGGCCCACCGGGGAGCTGTTTTTT. Residues: CASSSTTGPTGELFF.

The rearrangement links TRBV28 to TRBJ2-1; a weak D match, TRBD2 (5 bases). Near its end, the DNA agrees better with TRBJ2-7, so the J call may be wrong. This CDR3 has 17 residues. From germline, CDR1 is MDHEN and CDR2 SYDVKM. Here the CDR3 reads CASSSDWRQVTYNEQYF. The DNA for the CDR3 is TGTGCCAGCAGTTCGGACTGGCGTCAGGTCACCTACAACGAGCAGTACTTC.

This clonotype was observed at least ten times. V is TRBV11-2 and J is TRBJ1-2, with TRBD1 matching over 8 bases. Unmatched junction bases numbered 12, after V lost 5 bases and J lost 4 bases. Germline V gene sequence: CDR1 SGHAT, CDR2 FQNNGV. The length of the CDR3 is 16 residues. The CDR3 DNA sequence: TGTGCCAGCAGCCCTAGGGGCGGGACAGGTGCCTATGGCTACACCTTC. Encoded protein: CASSPRGGTGAYGYTF.

This clonotype has ten or more counts. The V and J genes are TRBV3-1 and TRBJ1-2; D is possibly TRBD1 (5 bases). This CDR3 comprises 15 residues. The V end lost 0 bases, the J end lost 2 bases, and 10 bases lay between the germline ends. Germline-derived CDR1 and CDR2 are LGHDT and YNNKEL (reference sequence). CDR3 in amino acids: CASSQEGGTNYGYTF. Here the CDR3 DNA reads TGTGCCAGCAGCCAAGAAGGAGGGACCAACTATGGCTACACCTTC.

At least ten counts were recorded for this clonotype. V usage is TRBV11-3 and J usage is TRBJ2-2; D could derive from TRBD1 or TRBD2 (5 bases each). The CDR3 totals 14 residues. Trimming stripped 8 bases from V and 5 bases from J, with 15 bases between. Germline lookup yields CDR1 SGHNT and CDR2 YENEEA. CDR3 nucleotide sequence: TGTGCCAGCGGACCCAGGGACGGGACCGGGGAGCTGTTTTTT. It codes for CASGPRDGTGELFF.